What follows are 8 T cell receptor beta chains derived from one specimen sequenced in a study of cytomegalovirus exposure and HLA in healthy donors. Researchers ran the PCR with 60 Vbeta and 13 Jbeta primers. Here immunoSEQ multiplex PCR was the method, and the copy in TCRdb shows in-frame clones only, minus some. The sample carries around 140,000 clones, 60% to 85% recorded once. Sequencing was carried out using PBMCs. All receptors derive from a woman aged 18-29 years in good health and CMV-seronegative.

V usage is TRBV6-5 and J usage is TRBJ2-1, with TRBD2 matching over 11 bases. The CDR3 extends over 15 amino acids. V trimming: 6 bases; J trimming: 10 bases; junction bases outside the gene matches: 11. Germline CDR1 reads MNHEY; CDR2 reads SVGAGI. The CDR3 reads CASSSGTSGLGEQFF. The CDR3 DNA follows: TGTGCCAGCAGCTCGGGGACTAGCGGTCTAGGAGAGCAGTTCTTC.

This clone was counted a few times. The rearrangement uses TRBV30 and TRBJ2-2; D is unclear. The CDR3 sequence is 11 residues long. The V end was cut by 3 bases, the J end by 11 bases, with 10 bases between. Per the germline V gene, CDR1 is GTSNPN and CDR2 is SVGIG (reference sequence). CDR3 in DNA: TGTGCCTGGAGAGGTCGAGGAGAGCTGTTTTTT. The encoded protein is CAWRGRGELFF.

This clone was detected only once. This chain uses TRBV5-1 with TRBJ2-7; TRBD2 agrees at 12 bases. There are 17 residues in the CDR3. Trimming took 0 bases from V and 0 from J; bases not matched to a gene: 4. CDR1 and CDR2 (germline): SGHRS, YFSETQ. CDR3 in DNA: TGCGCCAGCAGCTTGGCCTCTAGCGGGAGGGACTCCTACGAGCAGTACTTC. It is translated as CASSLASSGRDSYEQYF. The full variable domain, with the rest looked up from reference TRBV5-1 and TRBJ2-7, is KAGVTQTPRYLIKTRGQQVTLSCSPISGHRSVSWYQQTPGQGLQFLFEYFSETQRNKGNFPGRFSGRQFSNSRSEMNVSTLELGDSALYLCASSLASSGRDSYEQYFGPGTRLTVT.

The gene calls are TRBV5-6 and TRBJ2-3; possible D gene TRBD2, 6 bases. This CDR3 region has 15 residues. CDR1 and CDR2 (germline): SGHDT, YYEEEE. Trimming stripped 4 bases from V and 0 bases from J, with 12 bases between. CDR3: CASSTAGTSTDTQYF. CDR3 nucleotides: TGTGCCAGCAGCACCGCAGGGACTAGCACAGATACGCAGTATTTT.

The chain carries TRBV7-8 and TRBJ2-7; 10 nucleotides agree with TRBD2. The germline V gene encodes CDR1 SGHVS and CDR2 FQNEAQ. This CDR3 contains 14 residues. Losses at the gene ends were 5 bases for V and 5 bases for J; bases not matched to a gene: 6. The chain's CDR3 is CASSQREGSDEQYF. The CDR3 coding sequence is TGTGCCAGCAGCCAGCGGGAGGGGAGTGACGAGCAGTACTTC.

The CDR3 here is CASPPRAGVGTGELFF. CDR3 DNA: TGTGCCTCCCCCCCCCGGGCAGGGGTGGGGACCGGGGAGCTGTTTTTT. The J gene is TRBJ2-2, the V gene TRBV30; tentatively, D is TRBD1 (6 bases). Germline lookup yields CDR1 GTSNPN and CDR2 SVGIG (reference sequence). This CDR3 is built from 16 residues. V was shortened by 7 bases and J by 5 bases, with 23 bases between the two germline ends.

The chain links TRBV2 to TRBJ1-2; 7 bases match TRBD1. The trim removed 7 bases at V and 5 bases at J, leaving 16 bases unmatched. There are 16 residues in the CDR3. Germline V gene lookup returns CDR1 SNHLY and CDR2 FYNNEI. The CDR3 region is CASMEGQLELGYGYTF. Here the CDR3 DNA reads TGTGCCAGCATGGAGGGACAGCTAGAGTTAGGGTATGGCTACACCTTC.

The CDR3 spells CASITGQVSYEQYF. The CDR3 DNA reads TGTGCCAGCATAACAGGACAGGTCTCCTACGAGCAGTACTTC. This chain joins TRBV6-1 and TRBJ2-5; 7 bases are shared with TRBD1. The assigned J gene may be wrong: the sequence end matches TRBJ2-7 better. Germline V gene sequence: CDR1 MNHNS, CDR2 SASEGT. This CDR3 region has 14 residues.